This entry features one TCR beta chain sequence. The antigen is unknown. This sample was included in a study of cytomegalovirus exposure and HLA in healthy donors. Findings of the study overall: Earlier findings revealed that most TCR beta V segments proved productive either about 90% or about 30% of the time. It was assumed in the presence/absence analyses that sequencing depth was roughly uniform across donors. Later analysis identified several of the most significant clusters that appeared linked to common viral pathogens. Other equally common chains were less clonally expanded than HLA-associated TCR beta chains, a later analysis showed.

Use of 60 Vbeta and 13 Jbeta primers characterized the PCR. The table came from immunoSEQ multiplex PCR; TCRdb's copy has only in-frame clones and leaves some out. Of 70,000 to 100,000 clones in the sample, approximately 80% were seen once. V lost 6 bases and J lost 1; bases outside the gene matches: 10. The germline CDR1 and CDR2 sequences are KGHSH and LQKENI. CDR3 length equals 16 residues. The receptor was derived from a man aged 50 to 60 in good health and CMV-seropositive. The sequencing sample was made of PBMCs. The chain uses TRBV18 and TRBJ1-1; 8 bases are a match to TRBD1. CDR3 bases: TGTGCCAGCTCGAGGGGGACGGGACAGGCGAACACTGAAGCTTTCTTT. This codes for CASSRGTGQANTEAFF. The complete variable domain, with remaining parts taken from reference TRBV18 and TRBJ1-1, reads NAGVMQNPRHLVRRRGQEARLRCSPMKGHSHVYWYRQLPEEGLKFMVYLQKENIIDESGMPKERFSAEFPKEGPSILRIQQVVRGDSAAYFCASSRGTGQANTEAFFGQGTRLTVV.